The T cell receptor beta chain under discussion was sequenced for a study of blood T cell repertoires in COVID-19. Study context: There were acute and convalescent COVID-19 samples, and they came from the United States, Italy and Spain.

The assay was immunoSEQ multiplex PCR, and TCRdb's table has in-frame clones only and misses some. The sample yields 450,000 or so clones, about nine tenths seen once. Recruitment covered about 25 US areas and drew participants whose ages spanned about 18 to 89 years. Grouping used clinical history reported by participants in a survey and questionnaire. This CDR3 region has 16 residues. Per the germline V gene, CDR1 is SGHNT and CDR2 is YYREEE (reference sequence). The J segment lost 8 bases and the V segment lost 3 bases, leaving 12 bases of the junction unmatched. The chain uses TRBV5-4 and TRBJ1-4, with 8 bases identical to TRBD1. Material for sequencing was PBMCs or T cells enriched from blood (not recorded which). The sequence was collected from a man younger than 35 who had recovered from COVID-19. The chain's CDR3 is CASSSYNPGQDEKLFF. The CDR3 DNA follows: TGTGCCAGCAGCTCATATAACCCGGGACAGGACGAAAAACTGTTTTTT.